This T cell receptor beta chain was recorded in a study of vaccination and CD4 T cells after COVID-19. This CDR3 has 16 residues. Trimming took 1 base from V and 6 from J; bases not matched to a gene: 7. The germline V gene has CDR1 LNHDA and CDR2 SQIVND (reference sequence). Indicated treatment: approximately 10-day PBMC culture with coronavirus spike peptide pools or control peptides (ViraFEST assay). T cells were expanded with peptide pools, and expanded clonotypes were identified by TCR sequencing. For this clonotype: What it binds is not known.

The Oncomine TCR Beta short-read assay was applied to DNA of cultured CD4+ T cells. TCRdb recomputed calls from the PCR reads with MiXCR, one row per CDR3 protein. The repertoire holds 18,000 or so distinct CDR3 sequences, with under 30% as singletons. The V call is TRBV19, the J call TRBJ2-7; TRBD1 matches 12 bases. The origin of this receptor is a human donor with COVID-19. The sample was cultured CD4+ T cells from blood. CDR3 sequence (DNA): TGTGCCAGTAGTATAGGGGGACAGGGGGCGAGTTCCGAGCAGTACTTC. It yields the protein CASSIGGQGASSEQYF.